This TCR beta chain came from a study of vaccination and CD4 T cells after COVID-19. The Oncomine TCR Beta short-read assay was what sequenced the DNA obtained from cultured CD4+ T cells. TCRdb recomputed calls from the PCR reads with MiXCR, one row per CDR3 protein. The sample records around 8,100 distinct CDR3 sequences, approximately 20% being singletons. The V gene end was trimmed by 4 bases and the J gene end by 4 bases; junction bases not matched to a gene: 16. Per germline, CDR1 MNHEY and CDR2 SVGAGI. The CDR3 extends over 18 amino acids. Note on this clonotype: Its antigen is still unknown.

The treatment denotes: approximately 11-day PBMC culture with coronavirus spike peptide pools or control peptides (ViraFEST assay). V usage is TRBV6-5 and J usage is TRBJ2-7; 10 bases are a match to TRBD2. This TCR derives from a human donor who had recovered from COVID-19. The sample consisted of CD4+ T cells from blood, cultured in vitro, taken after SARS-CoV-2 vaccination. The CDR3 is CASSSQPNPGLALYEQYF. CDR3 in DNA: TGTGCCAGCAGTTCCCAACCAAACCCGGGACTAGCGCTATACGAGCAGTACTTC.